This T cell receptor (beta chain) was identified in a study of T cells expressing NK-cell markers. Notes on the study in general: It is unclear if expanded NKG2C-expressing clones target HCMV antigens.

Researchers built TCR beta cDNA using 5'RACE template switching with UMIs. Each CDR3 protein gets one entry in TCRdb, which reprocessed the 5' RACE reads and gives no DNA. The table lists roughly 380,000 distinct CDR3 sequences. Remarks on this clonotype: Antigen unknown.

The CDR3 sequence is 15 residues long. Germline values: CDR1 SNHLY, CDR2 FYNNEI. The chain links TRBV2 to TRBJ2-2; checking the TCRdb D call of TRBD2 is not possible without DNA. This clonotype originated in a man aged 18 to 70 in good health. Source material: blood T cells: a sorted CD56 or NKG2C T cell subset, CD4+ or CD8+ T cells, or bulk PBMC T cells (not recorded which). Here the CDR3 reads CASSGLYRNTGELFF.